Presented here are 17 T cell receptor beta chains from one specimen sequenced in a study of cytomegalovirus exposure and HLA in healthy donors. A multiplex PCR was run with 60 Vbeta primers and 13 Jbeta primers. The data were produced by immunoSEQ multiplex PCR, yet TCRdb's version contains in-frame clones alone and is incomplete. The table records approximately 88,000 clones, 50% to 80% of them present only once. The material sequenced was PBMCs. These receptor sequences come from a man between 60 and 75 years old in good health and CMV-seronegative.

This clone appeared once. The rearrangement uses TRBV19 and TRBJ2-3; possible D gene TRBD1, 6 bases. The CDR3 covers 13 residues. V was clipped by 8 bases and J by 11 bases, with 20 bases between them. From germline, CDR1 is LNHDA and CDR2 SQIVND (reference sequence). The CDR3 DNA follows: TGTGCCAGTTCGACACAGGGTGGCTGGGGGCAGTATTTT. Translating gives CASSTQGGWGQYF.

The chain carries TRBV5-1 and TRBJ2-7, with D possibly being TRBD1 (6 bases). Deletions cut 4 bases from V and 1 base from J, with 9 bases between. CDR1 and CDR2 from the germline V gene are SGHRS and YFSETQ. There are 13 residues in the CDR3. The CDR3 DNA follows: TGCGCCAGCAGCCTGGACAGATCCTACGAGCAGTACTTC. Translating it yields CASSLDRSYEQYF.

This chain connects TRBV5-1 to TRBJ2-1; 7 bases are a match to TRBD1. Looked up from germline, CDR1 is SGHRS and CDR2 is YFSETQ. The CDR3 length is 17 residues. V was pared by 4 bases and J by 3 bases, with 13 bases of the junction left unmatched. This chain's CDR3 is CASSIPPRGGGYNEQFF. The CDR3 DNA follows: TGCGCCAGCAGCATCCCCCCGAGAGGGGGCGGCTACAATGAGCAGTTCTTC.

This clone came up once. V and J are TRBV6-5 and TRBJ1-6; 7 bases map to TRBD1. This CDR3 is built from 16 residues. Germline CDR1 is MNHEY and CDR2 is SVGAGI. V lost 0 bases, J lost 6 bases, and 5 bases stayed unmatched. This CDR3 is CASSYSKGQRNSPLHF. The CDR3, as DNA: TGTGCCAGCAGTTACTCGAAGGGACAGCGTAATTCACCCCTCCACTTT.

The chain combines TRBV9 with TRBJ1-4; 9 bases are a match to TRBD1. Germline V gene sequence: CDR1 SGDLS, CDR2 YYNGEE. This CDR3 comprises 14 residues. The V segment lost 0 bases and the J segment 8 bases; nucleotides outside the gene matches: 2. The CDR3 reads CASSVGDREEKLFF. The DNA for the CDR3 is TGTGCCAGCAGCGTAGGGGACAGGGAAGAAAAACTGTTTTTT.

This sequence joins TRBV11-3 and TRBJ1-1; 9 positions match TRBD1. With V trimmed by 3 bases and J by 4 bases, 0 bases remained unmatched. This CDR3 spans 13 amino acids. CDR1 and CDR2 from the germline V gene are SGHNT and YENEEA. CDR3 region: CASSLTGGTEAFF. The CDR3 bases are TGTGCCAGCAGCTTGACAGGGGGCACTGAAGCTTTCTTT.

This chain connects TRBV19 to TRBJ2-2; TRBD1 matches at 8 bases. The CDR3 consists of 15 residues. V lost 5 bases and J lost 5; bases outside the gene matches: 7. Per the germline V gene, CDR1 is LNHDA and CDR2 is SQIVND (reference sequence). CDR3 protein: CASSPRDRKTGELFF. For the CDR3, the DNA is TGTGCCAGTAGTCCCCGGGACAGGAAGACCGGGGAGCTGTTTTTT. The entire variable domain, with the rest obtained from reference TRBV19 and TRBJ2-2, is as follows: DGGITQSPKYLFRKEGQNVTLSCEQNLNHDAMYWYRQDPGQGLRLIYYSQIVNDFQKGDIAEGYSVSREKKESFPLTVTSAQKNPTAFYLCASSPRDRKTGELFFGEGSRLTVL.

The chain links TRBV29-1 to TRBJ1-1; D remains ambiguous. Germline V gene lookup returns CDR1 SQVTM and CDR2 ANQGSEA. Trimming stripped 4 bases from V and 3 bases from J, with 12 bases between. CDR3 length equals 13 residues. The CDR3 loop reads CSVGHNRYTEAFF. The DNA of the CDR3 is TGCAGCGTTGGACACAACAGATACACTGAAGCTTTCTTT.

V and J are TRBV2 and TRBJ2-7, with D possibly being TRBD2 (6 bases). This CDR3 region has 14 residues. Trimming shortened V by 6 bases and J by 0 bases, and 12 bases separated the two germline ends. Germline CDR1 is SNHLY and CDR2 is FYNNEI. CDR3 residues: CASRAGSSSYEQYF. In nucleotides, the CDR3 is TGTGCCAGCAGGGCGGGGTCTAGCTCCTACGAGCAGTACTTC.

Notes on this clone: Without the conserved terminal phenylalanine or tryptophan, this CDR3 likely stems from a read error. The J gene is TRBJ2-7, the V gene TRBV14; D not resolved. Germline CDR1 SGHDN, CDR2 FVKESK. V lost 1 base and J 4 bases, leaving 11 bases between the germline ends. This CDR3 has 14 amino acids. CDR3 in amino acids: CASSQVLGLYEQYL. For the CDR3, the DNA is TGTGCCAGCAGCCAAGTACTCGGGTTATACGAGCAGTACCTC.

In DNA form, the CDR3 reads TGTGCCAGTAGTATCTACAGGGGGGGTCAGCCCCAGCATTTT. Residues: CASSIYRGGQPQHF. V gene TRBV19 combines with J gene TRBJ1-5, with 8 nucleotides matching TRBD1. The junction had 4 bases not matched to a gene; V was cut back by 3 bases and J by 6 bases. The germline V gene encodes CDR1 LNHDA and CDR2 SQIVND (reference sequence). CDR3 size: 14 residues.

This clone was detected a few times. This chain joins TRBV11-2 and TRBJ2-1, with 13 bases that match TRBD2. With 0 bases clipped from V and 8 bases from J, the junction kept 10 bases outside the gene matches. This CDR3 is built from 18 residues. Germline V gene lookup returns CDR1 SGHAT and CDR2 FQNNGV. The CDR3 here is CASSLDIWTSGSQHEQFF. Here the CDR3 DNA reads TGTGCCAGCAGCTTAGACATCTGGACTAGCGGGAGTCAGCATGAGCAGTTCTTC.

A few counts support this clone. Here the CDR3 reads CASSPRLAGGGDTQYF. Here the CDR3 DNA reads TGCGCCAGCAGCCCTCGACTAGCGGGAGGGGGAGATACGCAGTATTTT. The V gene is TRBV4-1, the J gene TRBJ2-3; TRBD2 matches at 14 bases. Germline values: CDR1 MGHRA, CDR2 YSYEKL. CDR3 size: 16 residues. The ends lost 4 bases at V and 5 bases at J; junction bases unmatched: 5.

V usage is TRBV7-9 and J usage is TRBJ2-6; D is unclear. The germline V gene has CDR1 SEHNR and CDR2 FQNEAQ (reference sequence). Trimming left V 3 bases short and J 1 base short, with 7 bases between. The CDR3 runs 15 residues. CDR3 nucleotide sequence: TGTGCCAGCAGCTTCGTACGGTCTGGGGCCAACGTCCTGACTTTC. Amino acids: CASSFVRSGANVLTF.

The rearrangement links TRBV5-1 to TRBJ1-2, with TRBD1 as a possible D gene (6 bases). Per germline, CDR1 SGHRS and CDR2 YFSETQ. The CDR3 totals 15 residues. Deletions cut 4 bases from V and 7 bases from J, with 20 bases between. CDR3 sequence reads: CASSLGGRVNPGYTF. CDR3 nucleotide sequence: TGCGCCAGCAGCCTGGGGGGCAGGGTGAACCCTGGCTACACCTTC.

J is TRBJ2-2 and V is TRBV2; 7 bases map to TRBD1. Looked up from germline, CDR1 is SNHLY and CDR2 is FYNNEI. This CDR3 spans 15 amino acids. V lost 7 bases and J lost 4; bases outside the gene matches: 9. The CDR3 region has the DNA TGTGCCAGCAACCTTTACAGGGGTGGCACCGGGGAGCTGTTTTTT. Protein sequence: CASNLYRGGTGELFF.

The chain uses TRBV9 and TRBJ2-3; perhaps TRBD2 as D (7 bases). V was pared by 3 bases and J by 2 bases, with 13 bases between. The length of the CDR3 is 15 residues. In germline, CDR1 is SGDLS, CDR2 YYNGEE. For the CDR3, the DNA is TGTGCCAGCAGCGGATACAGGGACTACACAGATACGCAGTATTTT. It yields the protein CASSGYRDYTDTQYF. Filled out from reference TRBV9 and TRBJ2-3, the complete variable domain reads DSGVTQTPKHLITATGQRVTLRCSPRSGDLSVYWYQQSLDQGLQFLIQYYNGEERAKGNILERFSAQQFPDLHSELNLSSLELGDSALYFCASSGYRDYTDTQYFGPGTRLTVL.